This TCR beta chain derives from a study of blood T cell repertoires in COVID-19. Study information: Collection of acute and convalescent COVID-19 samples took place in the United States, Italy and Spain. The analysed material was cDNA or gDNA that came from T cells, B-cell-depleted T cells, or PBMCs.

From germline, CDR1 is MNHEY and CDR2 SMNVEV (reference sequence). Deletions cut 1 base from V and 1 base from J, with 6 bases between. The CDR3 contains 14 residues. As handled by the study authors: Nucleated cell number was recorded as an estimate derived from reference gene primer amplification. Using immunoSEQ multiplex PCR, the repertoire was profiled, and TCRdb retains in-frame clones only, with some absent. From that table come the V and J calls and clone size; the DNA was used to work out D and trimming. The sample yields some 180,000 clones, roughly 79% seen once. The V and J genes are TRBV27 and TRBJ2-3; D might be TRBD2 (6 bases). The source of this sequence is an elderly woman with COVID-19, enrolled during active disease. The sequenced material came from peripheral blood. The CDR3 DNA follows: TGTGCCAGCAGTTTATGGGGGGGCACAGATACGCAGTATTTT. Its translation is CASSLWGGTDTQYF.